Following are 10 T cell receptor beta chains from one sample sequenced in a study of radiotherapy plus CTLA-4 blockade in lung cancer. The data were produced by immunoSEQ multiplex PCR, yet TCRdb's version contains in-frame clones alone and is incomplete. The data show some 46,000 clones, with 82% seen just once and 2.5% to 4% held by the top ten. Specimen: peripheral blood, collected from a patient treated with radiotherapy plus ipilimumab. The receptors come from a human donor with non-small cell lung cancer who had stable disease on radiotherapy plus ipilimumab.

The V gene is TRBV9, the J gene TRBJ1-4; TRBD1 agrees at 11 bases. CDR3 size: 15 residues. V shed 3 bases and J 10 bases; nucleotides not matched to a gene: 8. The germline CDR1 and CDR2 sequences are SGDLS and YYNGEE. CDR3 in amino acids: CASSAWTGGDGKLFF. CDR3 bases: TGTGCCAGCAGCGCGTGGACAGGGGGCGATGGAAAACTGTTTTTT.

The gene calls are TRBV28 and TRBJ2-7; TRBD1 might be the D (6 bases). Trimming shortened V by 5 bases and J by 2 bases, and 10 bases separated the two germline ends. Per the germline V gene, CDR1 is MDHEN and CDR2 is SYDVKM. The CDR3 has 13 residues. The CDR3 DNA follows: TGTGCCAGCAGTCACAGGGCCACCTACGAGCAGTACTTC. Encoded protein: CASSHRATYEQYF.

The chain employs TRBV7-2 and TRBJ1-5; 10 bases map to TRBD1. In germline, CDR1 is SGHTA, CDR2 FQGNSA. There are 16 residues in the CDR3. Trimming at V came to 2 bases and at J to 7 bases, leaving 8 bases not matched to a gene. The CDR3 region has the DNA TGTGCCAGCAGCTTAACCTCCGGGACAGGGGAGCAGCCCCAGCATTTT. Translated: CASSLTSGTGEQPQHF.

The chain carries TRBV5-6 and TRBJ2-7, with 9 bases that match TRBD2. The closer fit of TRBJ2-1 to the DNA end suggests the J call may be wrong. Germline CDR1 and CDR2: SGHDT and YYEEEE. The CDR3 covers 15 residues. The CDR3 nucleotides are TGTGCCAGCAGCGCCCTAGCGGGAACAGACAATGAGCAGTTCTTC. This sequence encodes CASSALAGTDNEQFF.

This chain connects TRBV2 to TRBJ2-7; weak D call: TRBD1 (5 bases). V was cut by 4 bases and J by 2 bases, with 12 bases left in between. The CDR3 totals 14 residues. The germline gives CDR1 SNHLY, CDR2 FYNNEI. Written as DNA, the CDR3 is TGTGCCAGCAGTGTATGGCAGGGCGCCTACGAGCAGTACTTC. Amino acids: CASSVWQGAYEQYF.

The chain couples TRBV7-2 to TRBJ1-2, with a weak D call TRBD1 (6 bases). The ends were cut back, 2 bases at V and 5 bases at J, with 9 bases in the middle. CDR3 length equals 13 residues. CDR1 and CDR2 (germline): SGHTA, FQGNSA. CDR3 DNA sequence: TGTGCCAGCAGCTTAAGACAGGTGTATGGCTACACCTTC. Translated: CASSLRQVYGYTF.

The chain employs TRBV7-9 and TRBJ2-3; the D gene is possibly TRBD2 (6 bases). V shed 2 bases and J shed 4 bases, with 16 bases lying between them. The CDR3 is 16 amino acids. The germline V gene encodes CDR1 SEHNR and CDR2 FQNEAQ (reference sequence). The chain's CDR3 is CASSLQALTGADTQYF. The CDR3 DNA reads TGTGCCAGCAGCTTACAAGCCCTCACGGGAGCAGATACGCAGTATTTT.

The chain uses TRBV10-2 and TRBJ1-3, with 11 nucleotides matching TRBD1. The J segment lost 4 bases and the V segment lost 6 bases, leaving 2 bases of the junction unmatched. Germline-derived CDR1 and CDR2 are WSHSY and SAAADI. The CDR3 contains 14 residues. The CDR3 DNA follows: TGCGCCAGCAGGGGACAGGGGGACGGAAACACCATATATTTT. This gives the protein CASRGQGDGNTIYF.

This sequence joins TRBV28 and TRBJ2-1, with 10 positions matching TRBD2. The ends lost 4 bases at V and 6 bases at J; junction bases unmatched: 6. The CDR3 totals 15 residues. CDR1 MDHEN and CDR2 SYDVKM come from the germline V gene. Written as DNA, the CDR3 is TGTGCCAGCAGTTGGGGGACTAGCGCAGGCAATGAGCAGTTCTTC. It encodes CASSWGTSAGNEQFF. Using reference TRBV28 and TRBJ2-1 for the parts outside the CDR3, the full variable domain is DVKVTQSSRYLVKRTGEKVFLECVQDMDHENMFWYRQDPGLGLRLIYFSYDVKMKEKGDIPEGYSVSREKKERFSLILESASTNQTSMYLCASSWGTSAGNEQFFGPGTRLTVL.

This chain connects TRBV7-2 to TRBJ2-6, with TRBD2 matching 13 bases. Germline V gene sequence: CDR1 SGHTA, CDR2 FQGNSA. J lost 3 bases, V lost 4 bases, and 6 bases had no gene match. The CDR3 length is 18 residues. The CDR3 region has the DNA TGTGCCAGCAGCTCTCGCGGACTAGCGGGAGATGGGGCCAACGTCCTGACTTTC. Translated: CASSSRGLAGDGANVLTF.